This T cell receptor (beta chain) came from a study of beta chain features in type 1 diabetes. This clone was found many times. No antigen is known for it. The CDR3 covers 13 residues. V lost 5 bases and J lost 4; bases outside the gene matches: 5. The germline CDR1 and CDR2 sequences are SQVTM and ANQGSEA. Overall study findings and caveats: PCR might pick shorter templates more often, in the same way for patients and controls.

All of the isolated RNA was reverse transcribed, so expressed TCRB transcripts were sequenced. Sequencing was performed with immunoSEQ multiplex PCR; in TCRdb, only in-frame clones are kept and a portion is missing. The sample includes over 150,000 clones, over 7.5% of them seen just once. The receptor was isolated from a man aged 18 to 35 in good health. Specimen: central memory CD4+ T cells from blood. The rearrangement joins TRBV29-1 to TRBJ2-5; 9 bases map to TRBD2. CDR3 nucleotide sequence: TGCAGCGTTCATAGCGGGGGTCGAGAGACCCAGTACTTC. Translation: CSVHSGGRETQYF.